A selection of T cell receptor beta chains follows, all from one sample in a study of blood T cell repertoires in COVID-19. Profiled with immunoSEQ multiplex PCR; TCRdb holds only in-frame clones, not every one. This table has some 150,000 clones, around 80% appearing once. Sequencing was carried out using peripheral blood. The source is a woman between 50 and 59 years old in a cohort sampled during active or convalescent COVID-19. Both conserved end residues are part of each CDR3. D genes are given only for firm matches. Where a row states a size, it is once, few, many or the class of an expanded clone; other rows omit it.

V gene	J gene	D gene	clone size	CDR3 DNA	CDR3 protein
TRBV4-1	TRBJ2-2	TRBD1	-	TGCGCCAGCAGCTATGCAGGGGGCGCAAACGGGGAGCTGTTTTTT	CASSYAGGANGELFF
TRBV6-5	TRBJ2-5	-	-	TGTGCCAGCAGTCTATCCGGGGGGCGGGGGACCCAGTACTTC	CASSLSGGRGTQYF
TRBV5-6	TRBJ2-2	-	few	TGTGCCAGCAGCCAACGTCCGGGACTGGGAAACACCGGGGAGCTGTTTTTT	CASSQRPGLGNTGELFF
TRBV19	TRBJ1-2	TRBD1	-	TGTGCCAGTAGGGGGACAGGGACTAACTATGGCTACACCTTC	CASRGTGTNYGYTF
TRBV5-1	TRBJ1-1	-	-	TGCGCCAGCAGCTTGACAGAAACCAACACTGAAGCTTTCTTT	CASSLTETNTEAFF
TRBV5-1	TRBJ1-4	-	-	TGCGCCAGCAGCTTCGGGAACCCGAATGAAAAACTGTTTTTT	CASSFGNPNEKLFF
TRBV6-5	TRBJ2-7	-	once	TGTGCCAGCACCAGGCGATCCTACGAGCAGTACTTC	CASTRRSYEQYF
TRBV4-1	TRBJ2-1	-	-	TGCGCCAGCAGCCAAGATCACTTTGTGGGCGATGAGCAGTTCTTC	CASSQDHFVGDEQFF
TRBV6-5	TRBJ2-7	-	-	TGTGCCAGCAGTAAGGGACACCTAAGGACGTACGAGCAGTACTTC	CASSKGHLRTYEQYF
TRBV25-1	TRBJ2-7	TRBD1	-	TGTGCCAGCTCGAGGGGACAGAGCTCCTACGAGCAGTACTTC	CASSRGQSSYEQYF
TRBV6-5	TRBJ1-6	-	-	TGTGCCAGCAGTTACAGGAGAAATTCACCCCTCCACTTT	CASSYRRNSPLHF
TRBV19	TRBJ2-1	TRBD2	-	TGTGCCAGTAGTATAACTAGCGGGCGTTACAATGAGCAGTTCTTC	CASSITSGRYNEQFF
TRBV9	TRBJ2-7	-	-	TGTGCCAGCAGCGCCGGACACTACTCCTACGAGCAGTACTTC	CASSAGHYSYEQYF
TRBV24-1	TRBJ1-4	TRBD1	-	TGTGCCACCAGTGATTTGACAGACAGGGGAGGTCCTAAAGAGGAAAAACTGTTTTTT	CATSDLTDRGGPKEEKLFF
TRBV7-9	TRBJ1-1	-	-	TGTGCCAGCAGCAACAGCAACACTGAAGCTTTCTTT	CASSNSNTEAFF
TRBV5-1	TRBJ2-2	TRBD2	-	TGCGCCAGCAGCTGGACTAGCGGGGGAAATAGCGGGGAGCTGTTTTTT	CASSWTSGGNSGELFF
TRBV19	TRBJ1-3	-	once	TGTGCCAGTAGTTGGCCTGGAAACACCATATATTTT	CASSWPGNTIYF
TRBV18	TRBJ1-1	-	-	TGTGCCAGCTCCCTGCGGACGGGAACTGAAGCTTTCTTT	CASSLRTGTEAFF
TRBV14	TRBJ2-1	TRBD2	-	TGTGCCAGCAGCGCAAGAGCGGGGAGTGAGCAGTTCTTC	CASSARAGSEQFF
TRBV4-2	TRBJ1-2	-	-	TGTGCCAGCAGCCAAGATCCCGGGAGGGTTGGCTATGGCTACACCTTC	CASSQDPGRVGYGYTF
TRBV2	TRBJ1-1	TRBD1	once	TGTGCCAGCAGCGGACAGGAGAACACTGAAGCTTTCTTT	CASSGQENTEAFF
TRBV14	TRBJ2-5	-	-	TGTGCCAGCAGCCGAACTACGGGGGGCGTGCAAGAGACCCAGTACTTC	CASSRTTGGVQETQYF
TRBV6-6	TRBJ1-2	-	-	TGTGCCAGCAGTTACGGCGGGGGCTATGGCTACACCTTC	CASSYGGGYGYTF
TRBV27	TRBJ1-5	-	once	TGTGCCAGCAGTTTAGGAGGGGCAAATCAGCCCCAGCATTTT	CASSLGGANQPQHF
TRBV3-1/TRBV3-2	TRBJ1-5	-	-	TGTGCCAGCAGCCAAGGGGCCTCAGGGGAAGGCAATCAGCCCCAGCATTTT	CASSQGASGEGNQPQHF
TRBV4-3	TRBJ1-2	TRBD1	-	TGCGCCAGCAGCCAAGATCGAGGGGGCACAGGTATCTATGGCTACACCTTC	CASSQDRGGTGIYGYTF
TRBV7-2	TRBJ2-2	TRBD2	few	TGTGCCAGCAGCCCGAGGACTAGCGGGCGCACCGGGGAGCTGTTTTTT	CASSPRTSGRTGELFF
TRBV4-1	TRBJ2-3	TRBD2	-	TGCGCCAGCAGCCAAACTAGCGGGGGGGCCGTCGATACGCAGTATTTT	CASSQTSGGAVDTQYF
TRBV7-8	TRBJ1-1	TRBD1	once	TGTGCCAGCAGCTCCGGGGAAGGGGGCAGGAACACTGAAGCTTTCTTT	CASSSGEGGRNTEAFF